What follows are 27 T cell receptor beta chains derived from one specimen sequenced in a study of shared clonotypes between healthy human individuals. Only CD45RO-negative cells positively selected for CCR7 counted as naive CD8 cells, so terminally differentiated effector memory CD45RA+ cells were excluded. Produced via immunoSEQ multiplex PCR; TCRdb's table is partial and in-frame only. The sample records about 2.2 million clones, under 95% being singletons. Sample: naive CD8+ T cells from PBMCs. The receptors derive from a man between 18 and 29 years old in good health. Some clones in this sample may be carry-over from other donors' samples.

This chain links TRBV4-3 with TRBJ2-7; TRBD1 aligns across 9 bases. Germline-derived CDR1 and CDR2 are LGHNA and YSLEER. The CDR3 is made up of 15 amino acids. Unmatched junction bases numbered 7, after V lost 0 bases and J lost 7 bases. The CDR3 reads CASSQDPRDRDEQYF. The CDR3 bases are TGCGCCAGCAGCCAAGACCCCCGGGACAGGGATGAGCAGTACTTC.

The chain uses TRBV27 and TRBJ2-1; D unclear. This CDR3 is built from 12 residues. Germline V gene lookup returns CDR1 MNHEY and CDR2 SMNVEV (reference sequence). Trimming pared 5 bases from V and 5 bases from J, leaving 7 bases between. The CDR3, as DNA: TGTGCCAGCAGTACCCCCCACAATGAGCAGTTCTTC. Translated, it gives CASSTPHNEQFF.

The chain recombines TRBV7-7 with TRBJ2-5; 10 bases fit TRBD2. J lost 4 bases, V lost 1 base, and 3 bases had no gene match. The V gene's germline CDR1 is SSHAT and CDR2 FNYEAQ (reference sequence). The CDR3 extends over 15 amino acids. In nucleotides, the CDR3 is TGTGCCAGCAGCTTAGTACTAGCGGGGAGAGAGACCCAGTACTTC. This gives the protein CASSLVLAGRETQYF.

The chain combines TRBV30 with TRBJ2-2, with D tentatively TRBD1 (5 bases). Germline assignment: CDR1 GTSNPN and CDR2 SVGIG (reference sequence). The CDR3 extends over 14 amino acids. The V and J ends lost 2 bases and 7 bases respectively, with 14 bases between them. This CDR3 reads CAWSPPRRDGELFF. CDR3 bases: TGTGCCTGGAGTCCCCCCCGCAGGGACGGGGAGCTGTTTTTT. The complete variable domain, with remaining parts taken from reference TRBV30 and TRBJ2-2, reads SQTIHQWPATLVQPVGSPLSLECTVEGTSNPNLYWYRQAAGRGLQLLFYSVGIGQISSEVPQNLSASRPQDRQFILSSKKLLLSDSGFYLCAWSPPRRDGELFFGEGSRLTVL.

The chain carries TRBV7-3 and TRBJ2-6; D gene unclear. Germline V lookup: CDR1 SGHTA, CDR2 FQGTGA. This CDR3 region has 14 residues. The V gene lost 4 bases and the J gene lost 2 bases, with 6 bases spanning the gap. The CDR3 DNA reads as TGTGCCAGCAGCTCTCGCGCTGGGGCCAACGTCCTGACTTTC. It codes for CASSSRAGANVLTF.

This sequence joins TRBV4-3 and TRBJ1-1; 7 positions match TRBD1. This CDR3 spans 15 amino acids. Trimming removed 2 bases from V and 0 bases from J; junction bases left unmatched: 3. CDR1 and CDR2 from the germline V gene are LGHNA and YSLEER. The CDR3 spells CASSQRGQMNTEAFF. CDR3 DNA sequence: TGCGCCAGCAGCCAAAGGGGACAGATGAACACTGAAGCTTTCTTT.

This rearrangement joins TRBV9 to TRBJ1-2; the D gene is possibly TRBD1 (5 bases). CDR1 is SGDLS and CDR2 is YYNGEE in the germline V gene. This CDR3 comprises 14 residues. V lost 6 bases and J lost 3, with 15 bases in between. CDR3 loop: CASTGRGEDYGYTF. The CDR3 DNA reads TGTGCCAGCACGGGTAGGGGCGAAGACTATGGCTACACCTTC.

Points on this clone: The same CDR3 arises from other DNA sequences in this sample as well. This chain connects TRBV9 to TRBJ2-2, with TRBD2 as a possible D gene (6 bases). Between the trimmed V and J ends, which lost 0 bases and 0 bases, there was a span of 9 bases. CDR3 size: 16 residues. Germline CDR1 reads SGDLS; CDR2 reads YYNGEE. The CDR3 nucleotides are TGTGCCAGCAGCGTAGCCGGGAGATCGAACACCGGGGAGCTGTTTTTT. This translates into CASSVAGRSNTGELFF.

V and J are TRBV7-8 and TRBJ2-5; D possibly corresponds to TRBD2 (5 bases). Trimming pared 4 bases from V and 5 bases from J, leaving 20 bases between. Germline V gene sequence: CDR1 SGHVS, CDR2 FQNEAQ. The CDR3 totals 16 residues. The CDR3 DNA sequence: TGTGCCAGCAGCTCCGCCGTGGTGAGGGTTGGTGAGACCCAGTACTTC. The encoded protein is CASSSAVVRVGETQYF.

V and J are TRBV27 and TRBJ2-1; the D is unclear. The CDR3 has 15 residues. V lost 6 bases and J 0 bases, leaving 12 bases between the germline ends. Germline V gives CDR1 MNHEY, CDR2 SMNVEV (reference sequence). The CDR3 nucleotides read TGTGCCAGCAGGAAGTCCCCAGGCTCCTACAATGAGCAGTTCTTC. This sequence encodes CASRKSPGSYNEQFF.

The V gene is TRBV6-1, the J gene TRBJ2-7, with 7 positions matching TRBD1. Germline CDR1 MNHNS, CDR2 SASEGT. V dropped 4 bases and J dropped 12; count of bases not matched to a gene: 6. The CDR3 extends over 11 amino acids. Here the CDR3 reads CASSVRTGTYF. Written as DNA, the CDR3 is TGTGCCAGCAGTGTAAGGACAGGAACGTACTTC.

The rearrangement links TRBV29-1 to TRBJ2-5, with TRBD1 as a possible D gene (5 bases). The V end lost 3 bases, the J end lost 5 bases, and 13 bases lay between the germline ends. Germline assignment: CDR1 SQVTM and CDR2 ANQGSEA. The CDR3 runs 13 residues. CDR3 in amino acids: CSVDTPGMETQYF. The CDR3 nucleotides are TGCAGCGTTGATACTCCAGGGATGGAGACCCAGTACTTC.

V and J are TRBV7-9 and TRBJ1-5; maybe TRBD1 (5 bases). The CDR3 runs to 17 residues. Looked up from germline, CDR1 is SEHNR and CDR2 is FQNEAQ (reference sequence). Trimming took 0 bases from V and 0 from J, leaving 12 bases between them. CDR3 bases: TGTGCCAGCAGCTTAGCCATCCGTGGGGCTAGCAATCAGCCCCAGCATTTT. Protein sequence: CASSLAIRGASNQPQHF.

CDR3 protein: CASSPLGRVYEQYF. The CDR3 DNA sequence: TGTGCCAGCTCACCACTTGGCAGGGTGTACGAGCAGTACTTC. The chain recombines TRBV18 with TRBJ2-7; the D gene is possibly TRBD1 (5 bases). The CDR3 is 14 amino acids. Germline CDR1 reads KGHSH; CDR2 reads LQKENI. Trimming stripped 1 base from V and 4 bases from J, with 11 bases between.

This clone has just one count. As DNA, the CDR3 is TGTGCCAGCAGCTCCATGACAGGGTTCTACGAGCAGTACTTC. Its protein is CASSSMTGFYEQYF. This chain joins TRBV13 and TRBJ2-7, with 7 bases lining up with TRBD1. J lost 3 bases, V lost 4 bases, and 6 bases had no gene match. The CDR3 has 14 amino acids. Germline loops: CDR1 PRHDT, CDR2 FYEKMQ (reference sequence). Drawing the rest from reference TRBV13 and TRBJ2-7, the complete variable domain is AAGVIQSPRHLIKEKRETATLKCYPIPRHDTVYWYQQGPGQDPQFLISFYEKMQSDKGSIPDRFSAQQFSDYHSELNMSSLELGDSALYFCASSSMTGFYEQYFGPGTRLTVT.

The chain is built from TRBV2 and TRBJ2-7; 8 positions match TRBD2. V dropped 1 base and J dropped 6; count of bases not matched to a gene: 5. Germline CDR1 and CDR2: SNHLY and FYNNEI. The CDR3 runs 14 residues. The CDR3 loop is CASSEEREYPEQYF. The CDR3 region has the DNA TGTGCCAGCAGTGAAGAGCGGGAGTATCCCGAGCAGTACTTC.

This clone appeared once. The rearrangement uses TRBV27 and TRBJ2-7, with 9 nucleotides matching TRBD1. The CDR3 consists of 15 residues. Germline lookup yields CDR1 MNHEY and CDR2 SMNVEV (reference sequence). The trim removed 6 bases at V and 5 bases at J, leaving 11 bases unmatched. This CDR3 is CASSDGTGSVNEQYF. The CDR3 DNA is TGTGCCAGCAGCGATGGGACAGGGAGTGTCAACGAGCAGTACTTC.

This clone was picked up one time. The chain links TRBV5-4 to TRBJ2-7, with TRBD2 identical over 12 bases. V was clipped by 1 base and J by 3 bases; unmatched bases: 5. Germline CDR1 reads SGHNT; CDR2 reads YYREEE (reference sequence). The CDR3 extends over 16 amino acids. CDR3 amino acids: CASSLPSGRESYEQYF. CDR3 nucleotide sequence: TGTGCCAGCAGCTTGCCTAGCGGGAGGGAAAGCTACGAGCAGTACTTC. Using reference TRBV5-4 and TRBJ2-7 for the parts outside the CDR3, the full variable domain is ETGVTQSPTHLIKTRGQQVTLRCSSQSGHNTVSWYQQALGQGPQFIFQYYREEENGRGNFPPRFSGLQFPNYSSELNVNALELDDSALYLCASSLPSGRESYEQYFGPGTRLTVT.

Concerning this clone: Other nucleotide sequences from this sample produce the same CDR3. The chain couples TRBV9 to TRBJ2-3, with a weak D call TRBD2 (6 bases). The CDR3 contains 15 residues. Germline V lookup: CDR1 SGDLS, CDR2 YYNGEE. V was shortened by 3 bases and J by 2 bases, with 13 bases between the two germline ends. CDR3 amino acids: CASSAGGGNTDTQYF. DNA for the CDR3: TGTGCCAGCAGCGCCGGAGGAGGGAACACAGATACGCAGTATTTT. The whole variable domain, filled in from reference TRBV9 and TRBJ2-3, reads DSGVTQTPKHLITATGQRVTLRCSPRSGDLSVYWYQQSLDQGLQFLIQYYNGEERAKGNILERFSAQQFPDLHSELNLSSLELGDSALYFCASSAGGGNTDTQYFGPGTRLTVL.

The CDR3 here is CASGQHSYEQYF. CDR3 nucleotide sequence: TGCGCCAGCGGACAGCACTCCTACGAGCAGTACTTC. The chain joins TRBV4-1 to TRBJ2-7, with a weak D call TRBD1 (6 bases). CDR3 size: 12 residues. V gave up 8 bases and J gave up 0 bases, with 8 bases separating them. Germline V gene data show CDR1 as MGHRA and CDR2 as YSYEKL.

The genes are TRBV6-6 and TRBJ2-7; 7 nucleotides match TRBD2. The germline gives CDR1 MNHNY, CDR2 SVGAGI (reference sequence). This CDR3 contains 15 residues. With V trimmed by 6 bases and J by 1 base, 9 bases remained unmatched. CDR3 protein: CASRSRLAESYEQYF. CDR3 nucleotides: TGTGCCAGCAGAAGCCGGCTAGCGGAATCCTACGAGCAGTACTTC.

The count of this clone is one. CDR3 loop: CSVGLANSYEQYF. CDR3 DNA: TGCAGCGTTGGGCTGGCCAACTCCTACGAGCAGTACTTC. J is TRBJ2-7 and V is TRBV29-1; D not resolved. CDR1 SQVTM and CDR2 ANQGSEA come from the germline V gene. V lost 4 bases and J lost 0, with 10 bases in between. This CDR3 has 13 residues.

The chain has TRBV7-6 and TRBJ2-2; 7 positions match TRBD1. This CDR3 is built from 12 residues. J was trimmed by 6 bases and V by 5 bases; bases with no gene match: 0. Germline loops: CDR1 SGHVS, CDR2 FNYEAQ. CDR3 coding DNA: TGTGCCAGCAGCACAGGGGCCGGGGAGCTGTTTTTT. Its translation is CASSTGAGELFF.

The sample holds one count of this clone. The chain links TRBV7-9 to TRBJ2-2, with no clear D. Trimming shortened V by 8 bases and J by 0 bases, and 10 bases separated the two germline ends. Germline lookup yields CDR1 SEHNR and CDR2 FQNEAQ (reference sequence). The CDR3 totals 14 residues. CDR3 protein: CASPQDPNTGELFF. DNA for the CDR3: TGTGCCAGCCCTCAGGATCCGAACACCGGGGAGCTGTTTTTT.

The genes are TRBV6-1 and TRBJ1-5, with a tentative D call TRBD1 (5 bases). Between the trimmed V and J ends, which lost 0 bases and 4 bases, there was a span of 13 bases. The germline V gene has CDR1 MNHNS and CDR2 SASEGT. This CDR3 comprises 16 residues. The CDR3 spells CASSEALPAGNQPQHF. As DNA, the CDR3 is TGTGCCAGCAGTGAAGCGCTTCCAGCAGGGAATCAGCCCCAGCATTTT.

This sequence joins TRBV7-2 and TRBJ2-3; no clear D gene. Germline V lookup: CDR1 SGHTA, CDR2 FQGNSA. The CDR3 has 14 residues. Trimming cost V 1 base and J 0 bases, with 5 bases left between them. CDR3 bases: TGTGCCAGCAGCTTAGACTACAGCACAGATACGCAGTATTTT. Its protein is CASSLDYSTDTQYF.

The genes are TRBV7-9 and TRBJ2-3, with 7 nucleotides matching TRBD1. Per the germline V gene, CDR1 is SEHNR and CDR2 is FQNEAQ (reference sequence). The CDR3 runs to 16 residues. V dropped 5 bases and J dropped 2; count of bases not matched to a gene: 10. The CDR3 region is CASSPDQGVHTDTQYF. CDR3 nucleotides: TGTGCCAGCAGCCCAGACCAGGGGGTACACACAGATACGCAGTATTTT.